This T cell receptor (beta chain) emerged from a study of blood T cells in healthy people across ages. The V and J ends lost 6 bases and 5 bases respectively, with 8 bases between them. Germline V gene data show CDR1 as MNHNS and CDR2 as SASEGT. The CDR3 loop spans 13 amino acids. Per sample, at least 5 micrograms of total RNA were extracted. Only a few counts were recorded for this clonotype. The target antigen is unknown. A J-beta primer mix and a sample-barcoded 5' primer were used in a second PCR of roughly 7 to 12 cycles. Tags on each cDNA molecule came from a template-switch adaptor with 12 random nucleotides. Every sample returned 3 million or more CDR3-containing paired-end reads. MiXCR, applied by TCRdb to the 5' RACE reads, yields one record per CDR3 protein. Of 550,000 to 800,000 distinct CDR3 sequences in the sample, approximately 29% are singletons; the top ten hold approximately 15%. Study-level points and caveats: Per-million-T-cell TCR beta diversity fell roughly linearly with age.

This receptor was obtained from a woman aged 80 or over in good health. This sequence joins TRBV6-1 and TRBJ1-6, with D perhaps TRBD1 (5 bases). Sequenced: blood. The CDR3 DNA reads as TGTGCCAGCAGCGGGGGGAATAATTCACCCCTCCACTTT. Translating it yields CASSGGNNSPLHF.